The clone carrying this TCR beta chain was detected a few times. The CDR3 is 14 residues long. V shed 3 bases and J shed 3 bases, with 8 bases lying between them. Per germline, CDR1 LNHNV and CDR2 YYDKDF (reference sequence). As processed by the authors: Amplifying reference gene primers gave estimates of nucleated cell counts. This table comes from immunoSEQ multiplex PCR, and its TCRdb copy is limited to in-frame clones, with some not included. The D gene and trimming were derived from the DNA, and the V and J assignments and clone size from that table. This sample has around 100,000 clones; roughly two thirds occur once, and the top ten carry 5% to 6.5%. The sample originates from a study of blood T cell repertoires in COVID-19. Study summary: Collection of acute and convalescent COVID-19 samples took place in the United States, Italy and Spain.

Sequenced material: peripheral blood. This chain joins TRBV15 and TRBJ1-4; D is unresolved. The TCR comes from a man older than 75 with acute or convalescent COVID-19. The CDR3, as DNA: TGTGCCACCAGCAGCAACCGGGCTAATGAAAAACTGTTTTTT. Translating gives CATSSNRANEKLFF.